This T cell receptor beta chain was identified during a study of OX40 agonist ivuxolimab in advanced cancers. Study-level points and caveats: Normalized T-cell clonal expansion was also low in some nonresponders. Expanded peripheral T cell antigen specificity was not determined.

Details on this clone: The antigen is unknown.

The V gene lost 6 bases and the J gene lost 9 bases, with 12 bases spanning the gap. CDR1 LNHDA and CDR2 SQIVND come from the germline V gene (reference sequence). The length of the CDR3 is 12 residues. The repertoire was sequenced with immunoSEQ multiplex PCR; TCRdb's copy has only in-frame clones and lacks some. The sample lists 20,000 or so clones, around 87% seen once, with 23% in the top ten. The genes are TRBV19 and TRBJ1-5; tentative D call: TRBD1 (6 bases). The receptor's source is an adult with an advanced solid tumor such as melanoma, head and neck, liver or kidney cancer. The source was CD4+ or CD8+ T cells sorted from blood, collected in a trial of the OX40 agonist ivuxolimab. CDR3 nucleotides: TGTGCCAGTAGCACGGGGGGGCCGCCCCAGCATTTT. It is translated as CASSTGGPPQHF. The whole variable domain, filled in from reference TRBV19 and TRBJ1-5, reads DGGITQSPKYLFRKEGQNVTLSCEQNLNHDAMYWYRQDPGQGLRLIYYSQIVNDFQKGDIAEGYSVSREKKESFPLTVTSAQKNPTAFYLCASSTGGPPQHFGDGTRLSIL.